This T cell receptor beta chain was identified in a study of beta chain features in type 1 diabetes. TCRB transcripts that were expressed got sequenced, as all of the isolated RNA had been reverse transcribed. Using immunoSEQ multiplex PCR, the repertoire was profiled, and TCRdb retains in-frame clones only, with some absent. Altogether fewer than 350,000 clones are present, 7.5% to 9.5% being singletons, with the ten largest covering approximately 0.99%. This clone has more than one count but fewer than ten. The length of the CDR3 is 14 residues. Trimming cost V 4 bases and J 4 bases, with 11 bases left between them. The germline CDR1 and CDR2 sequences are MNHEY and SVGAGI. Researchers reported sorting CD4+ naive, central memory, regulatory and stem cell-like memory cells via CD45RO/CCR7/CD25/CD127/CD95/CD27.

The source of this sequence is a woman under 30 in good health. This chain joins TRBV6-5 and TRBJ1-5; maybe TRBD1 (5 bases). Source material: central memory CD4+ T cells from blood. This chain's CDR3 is CASSSGGGNQPQHF. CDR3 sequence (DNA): TGTGCCAGCAGTTCCGGGGGAGGGAATCAGCCCCAGCATTTT.